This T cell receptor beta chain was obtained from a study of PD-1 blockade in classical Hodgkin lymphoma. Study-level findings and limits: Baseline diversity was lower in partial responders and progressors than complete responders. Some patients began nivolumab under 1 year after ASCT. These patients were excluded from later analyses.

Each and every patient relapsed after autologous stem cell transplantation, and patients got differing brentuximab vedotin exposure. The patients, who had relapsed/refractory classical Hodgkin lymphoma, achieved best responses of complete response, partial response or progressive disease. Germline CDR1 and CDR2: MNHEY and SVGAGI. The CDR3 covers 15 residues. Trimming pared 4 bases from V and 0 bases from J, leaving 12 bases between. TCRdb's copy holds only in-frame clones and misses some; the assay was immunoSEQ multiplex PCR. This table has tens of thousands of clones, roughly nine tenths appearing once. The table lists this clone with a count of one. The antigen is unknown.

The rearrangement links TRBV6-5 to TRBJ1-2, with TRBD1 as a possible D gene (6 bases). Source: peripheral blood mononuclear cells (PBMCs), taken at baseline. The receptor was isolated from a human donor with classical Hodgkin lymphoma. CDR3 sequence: CASSSAGTTNYGYTF. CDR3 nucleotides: TGTGCCAGCAGTTCCGCCGGGACAACTAACTATGGCTACACCTTC.